This note documents a single T cell receptor beta chain sequence. The entry originates in a study of blood T cell repertoires in COVID-19. Looking at the study overall: The study drew acute and convalescent COVID-19 samples from the United States, Italy and Spain. Nucleic acid was either cDNA or gDNA, and it came from T cells, B-cell-depleted T cells, or PBMCs.

This CDR3 contains 15 residues. With V trimmed by 8 bases and J by 5 bases, 13 bases remained unmatched. Germline assignment: CDR1 MDHEN and CDR2 SYDVKM. Authors' data handling: Amplification from reference gene primers served as the basis for estimated nucleated cell counts. TCRdb's table, derived via immunoSEQ multiplex PCR, lists solely in-frame clones and lacks some. V and J calls and clone size are given by that table; D and trimming were obtained from the DNA. The repertoire holds under 40,000 clones, approximately 84% seen once, with roughly 15% in the top ten. Sequencing used peripheral blood. The clonotype comes from a man aged 45 to 65 with active or convalescent COVID-19. The J gene is TRBJ2-7, the V gene TRBV28; 9 bases align to TRBD2. The CDR3 loop is CASLVAGGPRNEQYF. The CDR3 DNA sequence: TGTGCCAGCCTCGTGGCGGGGGGGCCGAGAAACGAGCAGTACTTC.